This note documents a single T cell receptor beta chain sequence. It has no known antigen specificity. No much larger clone exists at a distance of one base, and base qualities are not known. The instrument was an Illumina HiSeq 1500. Clones were called with MiXCR by TCRdb after fastp trimmed the public reads at Q25, and only in-frame beta chains were retained. Every CDR3 protein is listed once, alongside the most common genes and DNA of its rows. The table for this sample lists hundreds of thousands of distinct CDR3 sequences; about 30% of them were counted only once. The ten biggest clones cover about 18% of the sample. What the treatment or condition label conveys for this sample: in vitro stimulation with specific CMV peptide epitopes to enrich CMV-specific T cells. CDR1 SGHVS and CDR2 FNYEAQ were looked up in the germline V gene. Spanning cysteine to phenylalanine, the CDR3 consists of 15 amino acids. Of the read, only the CDR3 DNA is kept; its 45 bases are in frame from base 1. The V end loses 4 bases and the J end loses 2 bases, and a stretch of 13 bases separates them.

This entry belongs to a study of T cell repertoires in cytomegalovirus infection (dated by TCRdb to the late 2010s). With regard to the full study: Alongside well-studied HLA-B-restricted epitopes, the peptide stimulations were aimed at recently identified HLA-C-restricted CMV epitopes, whose presentation resists viral immunomodulation. Because public TCR beta signatures pointed to carriage of CMV infection together with the matching HLA type, the HLA type of each donor mattered for the analysis.

General conclusions and limits of the study: Carriers of CMV infection plus the relevant HLA type were discriminated by the cumulative frequency of public TCR beta family members in the study cohort and in an independent roughly 370-donor cohort. In the ex vivo response, HLA-C-restricted CMV-specific TCR beta clonotypes were dominant, and in two of eight donors the single most frequent clonotype came from this HLA-C-restricted group.

The source material was cultured PBMCs, sampled from culture after CMV antigen stimulation. The sequence was obtained from a human donor in good health (CMV status not recorded). Some clones in this sample may be carry-over from other donors' samples. The chain links TRBV7-6 with TRBJ2-3, with the D gene call left open. Read as DNA, the sequence is TGTGCCAGCAGCTCATACCCTGTCGACACAGATACGCAGTATTTT. Protein translation: CASSSYPVDTDTQYF.